This T cell receptor (beta chain) was obtained from a study of early stage breast cancer tumors. The wider study: ER+/PR+/HER2- status applied to about 80% of the 16 invasive breast tumors.

Findings and limits, study-wide: Commonly generated sequences made up most enriched TCRB sequences shared between patients. Unsorted bulk genomic DNA sequencing lacked pairing and functional marker data.

Regarding this clone: Its antigen is as yet unknown.

The repertoire was sequenced with immunoSEQ multiplex PCR; TCRdb's copy has only in-frame clones and lacks some. The sample records 23,000 or so clones, roughly 67% being singletons. Germline CDR1 reads SNHLY; CDR2 reads FYNNEI. The CDR3 runs to 14 residues. The V gene end was trimmed by 1 base and the J gene end by 7 bases; junction bases not matched to a gene: 6. The receptor's source is a person between 55 and 69 years old with breast cancer. The sample taken for sequencing was breast tumor tissue. The chain is built from TRBV2 and TRBJ1-1; 7 bases match TRBD1. This CDR3 reads CASSEGQGGDEAFF. The CDR3 DNA reads as TGTGCCAGCAGTGAAGGACAGGGTGGGGATGAAGCTTTCTTT.